The 11 T cell receptor beta chains presented below share a single source sample, sequenced in a study of shared clonotypes between healthy human individuals. TCRdb keeps only in-frame clones here, not all; method: immunoSEQ multiplex PCR. The data show a few million clones, under 97% seen once. Source material: naive CD4+ T cells sorted from blood. Subset noted: CD45RA+ positively selected. The source of these receptors is a man between 18 and 35 years old in good health.

The chain combines TRBV18 with TRBJ1-1; 7 bases are a match to TRBD1. Germline V CDR1 and CDR2: KGHSH, LQKENI. The V segment lost 6 bases and the J segment 5 bases; nucleotides outside the gene matches: 9. The CDR3 spans 14 residues. CDR3: CASSPAGGHTEAFF. CDR3 DNA: TGTGCCAGCTCCCCCGCAGGGGGACATACTGAAGCTTTCTTT. Full variable domain (outside the CDR3, taken from reference TRBV18 and TRBJ1-1): NAGVMQNPRHLVRRRGQEARLRCSPMKGHSHVYWYRQLPEEGLKFMVYLQKENIIDESGMPKERFSAEFPKEGPSILRIQQVVRGDSAAYFCASSPAGGHTEAFFGQGTRLTVV.

The V call is TRBV7-6, the J call TRBJ1-6; tentatively, D is TRBD1 (6 bases). This CDR3 contains 13 residues. V dropped 3 bases and J dropped 13 bases, with 13 bases sitting between them. Germline V CDR1 and CDR2: SGHVS, FNYEAQ. In nucleotides, the CDR3 is TGTGCCAGCAGCTTCGGGGACAACGGGCCCCTCCACTTT. Translating gives CASSFGDNGPLHF.

This sequence joins TRBV5-1 and TRBJ1-5; D is undetermined. This CDR3 is built from 14 residues. Trimming shortened V by 1 base and J by 7 bases, and 12 bases separated the two germline ends. Germline V gives CDR1 SGHRS, CDR2 YFSETQ. The CDR3 sequence: CASSLTAGGQPQHF. CDR3 DNA sequence: TGCGCCAGCAGCTTGACAGCCGGAGGGCAGCCCCAGCATTTT. The variable domain in full, with the rest retrieved from reference TRBV5-1 and TRBJ1-5, is KAGVTQTPRYLIKTRGQQVTLSCSPISGHRSVSWYQQTPGQGLQFLFEYFSETQRNKGNFPGRFSGRQFSNSRSEMNVSTLELGDSALYLCASSLTAGGQPQHFGDGTRLSIL.

The V gene is TRBV23-1, the J gene TRBJ2-3; TRBD1 is a possible D gene (5 bases). TRBV23-1 is identified as an open reading frame with a role that is uncertain. Trimming removed 9 bases at V and 1 base at J, with 11 bases between. CDR3 length: 13 residues. CDR3 loop: CARFRQRTDTQYF. As DNA, the CDR3 is TGCGCCAGGTTTCGACAGCGCACAGATACGCAGTATTTT.

The chain is built from TRBV30 and TRBJ1-2, with D possibly matching TRBD1 (6 bases). V lost 2 bases and J 8 bases, leaving 21 bases between the germline ends. Germline V lookup: CDR1 GTSNPN, CDR2 SVGIG (reference sequence). CDR3 length: 15 residues. CDR3 nucleotides: TGTGCCTGGAGTCCCCGTTTAACGGGACAAAGCGGCTACACCTTC. Encoded protein: CAWSPRLTGQSGYTF.

This clone was seen more than once but under ten times. The rearrangement links TRBV6-5 to TRBJ2-7, with D tentatively TRBD1 (6 bases). In germline, CDR1 is MNHEY, CDR2 SVGAGI. Trimming pared 5 bases from V and 0 bases from J, leaving 11 bases between. There are 14 residues in the CDR3. The CDR3 nucleotides are TGTGCCAGCAGTCTACAGGGTGTCTCCTACGAGCAGTACTTC. It is translated as CASSLQGVSYEQYF.

The chain employs TRBV29-1 and TRBJ2-3; 15 bases map to TRBD2. The germline CDR1 and CDR2 sequences are SQVTM and ANQGSEA. This CDR3 region has 15 residues. The junction had 3 bases not matched to a gene; V was cut back by 6 bases and J by 2 bases. CDR3 protein: CSVGTSGGSTDTQYF. The CDR3 coding sequence is TGCAGCGTAGGGACTAGCGGGGGGTCCACAGATACGCAGTATTTT.

The chain has TRBV4-1 and TRBJ2-5; 13 nucleotides match TRBD2. The length of the CDR3 is 16 residues. CDR1 and CDR2 (germline): MGHRA, YSYEKL. With V trimmed by 3 bases and J by 3 bases, 4 bases remained unmatched. CDR3 region: CASSHSGLAGEETQYF. The CDR3 region has the DNA TGCGCCAGCAGCCACTCCGGACTAGCGGGAGAAGAGACCCAGTACTTC.

The chain has TRBV6-1 and TRBJ1-1; 7 bases map to TRBD1. Germline-derived CDR1 and CDR2 are MNHNS and SASEGT. V lost 8 bases, J lost 2 bases, and 8 bases stayed unmatched. CDR3 size: 14 residues. The CDR3 DNA sequence: TGTGCCAGCGGATCCGGGACAGTCAACACTGAAGCTTTCTTT. This encodes CASGSGTVNTEAFF.

This clone was detected only once. V is TRBV11-2 and J is TRBJ2-3, with D possibly being TRBD1 (6 bases). The CDR3 length is 14 residues. V dropped 3 bases and J dropped 6 bases, with 13 bases sitting between them. CDR1 is SGHAT and CDR2 is FQNNGV in the germline V gene. The DNA for the CDR3 is TGTGCCAGCAGCTTTACAGGGAACCGGGATACGCAGTATTTT. It specifies CASSFTGNRDTQYF. The full variable domain, with the rest looked up from reference TRBV11-2 and TRBJ2-3, is EAGVAQSPRYKIIEKRQSVAFWCNPISGHATLYWYQQILGQGPKLLIQFQNNGVVDDSQLPKDRFSAERLKGVDSTLKIQPAKLEDSAVYLCASSFTGNRDTQYFGPGTRLTVL.

The V and J genes are TRBV10-3 and TRBJ1-1, with D possibly being TRBD1 (5 bases). Germline loops: CDR1 ENHRY, CDR2 SYGVKD. CDR3 size: 13 residues. The ends were cut back, 10 bases at V and 5 bases at J, with 17 bases in the middle. The CDR3 bases are TGTGCCACTGGGGGGGGAGCGGAGACTGAAGCTTTCTTT. Protein product: CATGGGAETEAFF.